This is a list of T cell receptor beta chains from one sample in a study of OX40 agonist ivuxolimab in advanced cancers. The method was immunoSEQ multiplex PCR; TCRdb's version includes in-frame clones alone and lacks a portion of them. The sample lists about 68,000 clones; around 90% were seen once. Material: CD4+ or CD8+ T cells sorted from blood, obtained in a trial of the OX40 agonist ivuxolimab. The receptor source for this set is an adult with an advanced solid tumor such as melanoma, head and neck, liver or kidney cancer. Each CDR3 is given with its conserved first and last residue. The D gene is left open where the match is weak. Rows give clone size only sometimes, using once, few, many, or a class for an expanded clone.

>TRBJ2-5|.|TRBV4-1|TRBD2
CASSQGEIAGRQETQYF
TGCGCCAGCAGCCAAGGGGAAATAGCGGGACGCCAAGAGACCCAGTACTTC
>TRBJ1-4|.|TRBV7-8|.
CASSQSANEKLFF
TGTGCCAGCAGCCAGTCCGCTAATGAAAAACTGTTTTTT
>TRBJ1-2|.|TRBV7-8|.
CASSLAIWTATNYGYTF
TGTGCCAGCAGCTTAGCAATCTGGACCGCTACTAACTATGGCTACACCTTC
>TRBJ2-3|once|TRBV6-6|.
CASTSGRGGTDTQYF
TGTGCCAGCACCTCCGGCAGGGGGGGGACAGATACGCAGTATTTT
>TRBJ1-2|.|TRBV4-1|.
CASSQFPPGSHGYTF
TGCGCCAGCAGCCAATTCCCCCCGGGGTCCCATGGCTACACCTTC
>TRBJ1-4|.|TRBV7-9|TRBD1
CASSISSGTAEKLFF
TGTGCCAGCAGCATTTCTTCCGGGACAGCTGAAAAACTGTTTTTT
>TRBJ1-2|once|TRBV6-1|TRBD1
CASSGGTGASGYTF
TGTGCCAGCAGTGGAGGGACAGGGGCTAGTGGCTACACCTTC
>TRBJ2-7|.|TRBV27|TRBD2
CASSRLAGGSSYEQYF
TGTGCCAGCAGCAGACTAGCGGGAGGGAGCTCCTACGAGCAGTACTTC
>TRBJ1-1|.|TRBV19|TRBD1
CASSRGTGMNTEAFF
TGTGCCAGTAGTAGGGGGACAGGGATGAACACTGAAGCTTTCTTT
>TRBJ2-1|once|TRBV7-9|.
CASSVRGDASSYNEQFF
TGTGCCAGCAGCGTTCGTGGAGACGCCAGCTCCTACAATGAGCAGTTCTTC
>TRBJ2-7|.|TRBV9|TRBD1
CASSAPDRAISYEQYF
TGTGCCAGCAGCGCGCCAGACAGGGCAATCTCCTACGAGCAGTACTTC
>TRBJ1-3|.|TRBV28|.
CASSLILGVSGNTIYF
TGTGCCAGCAGTTTAATACTAGGGGTCTCTGGAAACACCATATATTTT
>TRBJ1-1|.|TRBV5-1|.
CASSLTGLTEAFF
TGCGCCAGCAGCCTAACAGGGTTAACTGAAGCTTTCTTT
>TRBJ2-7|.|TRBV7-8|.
CASSSPAGAPGQYF
TGTGCCAGCAGCTCGCCCGCCGGAGCGCCAGGGCAGTACTTC
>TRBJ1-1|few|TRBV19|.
CASSIGWGTRAFF
TGTGCCAGTAGTATAGGGTGGGGGACGCGAGCTTTCTTT
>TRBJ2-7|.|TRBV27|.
CASRLGTGTDYEQYF
TGTGCCAGCAGGCTTGGGACCGGGACCGATTACGAGCAGTACTTC
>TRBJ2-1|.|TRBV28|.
CASSLQFGQHNEQFF
TGTGCCAGCAGTTTACAGTTTGGGCAGCACAATGAGCAGTTCTTC
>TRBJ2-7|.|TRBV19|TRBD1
CATSQGVEQYF
TGTGCCACCTCACAGGGGGTCGAGCAGTACTTC
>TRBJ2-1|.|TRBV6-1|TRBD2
CASSTLAGVVSEQFF
TGTGCCAGCAGCACTTTAGCGGGAGTGGTAAGTGAGCAGTTCTTC
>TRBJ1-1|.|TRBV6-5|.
CASRENTEAFF
TGTGCCAGCCGGGAGAACACTGAAGCTTTCTTT
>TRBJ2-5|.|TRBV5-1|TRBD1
CASSLAGTGIETQYF
TGCGCCAGCAGCTTGGCCGGGACAGGGATAGAGACCCAGTACTTC
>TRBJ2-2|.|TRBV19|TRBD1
CASSIVMGQPNTGELFF
TGTGCCAGTAGTATTGTAATGGGACAGCCGAACACCGGGGAGCTGTTTTTT
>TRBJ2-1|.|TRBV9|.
CASSSRQSSYNEQFF
TGTGCCAGCAGCAGCCGACAAAGCTCCTACAATGAGCAGTTCTTC